Listed below are T cell receptor beta chains from one sample, sequenced in a study of blood T cell repertoires in COVID-19. Repertoires were generated with immunoSEQ multiplex PCR, while TCRdb's copy carries only in-frame clones and drops some. The repertoire includes about 120,000 clones, 70% to 85% of them detected once, and 4% to 5% sits in the top ten. Input material: peripheral blood. All receptors come from a woman aged 65 to 85 with acute or convalescent COVID-19. Each CDR3 is given with its conserved first and last residue. The D gene is left open where the match is weak. Some rows have no size entry. The others give once, few or many, or a class for an expanded clone.

v_gene	d_gene	j_gene	abundance	CDR3aa	CDR3nt
TRBV12-3/TRBV12-4	TRBD1	TRBJ2-1	NA	CASRGTDNEQFF	TGTGCCAGCAGGGGGACAGACAATGAGCAGTTCTTC
TRBV3-1/TRBV3-2	TRBD2	TRBJ2-3	NA	CASSRNLAGGLDTQYF	TGTGCCAGCAGCCGCAATTTAGCGGGGGGTTTGGATACGCAGTATTTT
TRBV10-3	TRBD1	TRBJ2-5	NA	CAISEKGARETQYF	TGTGCCATCAGTGAAAAGGGGGCCCGAGAGACCCAGTACTTC
TRBV12-5	NA	TRBJ2-3	NA	CASGIGGSQPDTQYF	TGTGCTAGTGGCATCGGAGGCTCCCAACCAGATACGCAGTATTTT
TRBV6-2/TRBV6-3	NA	TRBJ1-2	NA	CASSYGAGVRGYTF	TGTGCCAGCAGTTACGGGGCGGGGGTGCGTGGCTACACCTTC
TRBV6-5	NA	TRBJ1-5	NA	CASSYSGDQPQHF	TGTGCCAGCAGTTACTCAGGGGATCAGCCCCAGCATTTT
TRBV7-2	TRBD1	TRBJ2-1	NA	CASSTGQLNEQFF	TGTGCCAGCAGCACGGGACAGCTCAATGAGCAGTTCTTC
TRBV6-5	TRBD1	TRBJ2-7	few	CASTPGQGLYEQYF	TGTGCCAGCACCCCGGGACAGGGTTTGTACGAGCAGTACTTC
TRBV6-5	NA	TRBJ1-3	NA	CASSHPRGGNTIYF	TGTGCCAGCAGCCACCCCAGGGGAGGAAACACCATATATTTT
TRBV11-3	NA	TRBJ2-3	NA	CASSLEGTREQYF	TGTGCCAGCAGCTTAGAGGGGACTCGAGAGCAGTATTTT
TRBV2	NA	TRBJ1-4	NA	CASRMGVTNEKLFF	TGTGCCAGCAGAATGGGAGTAACTAATGAAAAACTGTTTTTT
TRBV7-2	NA	TRBJ1-4	NA	CASSFGGSNEKLFF	TGTGCCAGCAGCTTTGGGGGGAGTAATGAAAAACTGTTTTTT
TRBV6-4	NA	TRBJ1-1	NA	CASSDGGQAFF	TGTGCCAGCAGTGATGGGGGCCAAGCTTTCTTT
TRBV12-3/TRBV12-4	NA	TRBJ1-1	few	CASSLLLNTEAFF	TGTGCCAGCAGCTTACTACTGAACACTGAAGCTTTCTTT
TRBV4-3	NA	TRBJ2-2	NA	CASRPTGGELFF	TGCGCCAGCAGGCCGACGGGCGGGGAGCTGTTTTTT
TRBV7-3	NA	TRBJ2-1	once	CASSAHRDSNEQFF	TGTGCCAGCAGCGCGCACCGCGATAGCAATGAGCAGTTCTTC
TRBV7-2	NA	TRBJ1-6	NA	CASSLARRASGSPLHF	TGTGCCAGCAGCTTAGCGAGGAGGGCCTCGGGTTCACCCCTCCACTTT
TRBV18	TRBD2	TRBJ2-3	NA	CASSPLAGGDTQYF	TGTGCCAGCTCACCTTTAGCGGGGGGTGATACGCAGTATTTT
TRBV7-9	NA	TRBJ2-5	NA	CASSLLRQQETQYF	TGTGCCAGCAGCTTACTAAGACAACAAGAGACCCAGTACTTC
TRBV5-4	NA	TRBJ2-2	NA	CASSLEPRAENGELFF	TGTGCCAGCAGCTTGGAACCCAGGGCAGAGAACGGGGAGCTGTTTTTT
TRBV18	NA	TRBJ2-3	NA	CASSPIRDTQYF	TGTGCCAGCTCACCAATTAGAGATACGCAGTATTTT
TRBV6-5	TRBD1	TRBJ1-6	NA	CASRDDRVTSPLHF	TGTGCCAGCAGAGACGACAGGGTAACGTCACCCCTCCACTTT
TRBV11-3	TRBD2	TRBJ2-3	NA	CASSQITTSGGARTDTQYF	TGTGCCAGCAGCCAAATAACGACTAGCGGGGGGGCAAGGACAGATACGCAGTATTTT
TRBV6-5	TRBD1	TRBJ1-5	NA	CASTRGGTVNQPQHF	TGTGCCAGCACCCGGGGGGGGACAGTGAATCAGCCCCAGCATTTT
TRBV7-8	NA	TRBJ2-3	NA	CASSLESSSRPQYF	TGTGCCAGCAGCTTAGAATCTAGCTCCCGCCCGCAGTATTTT
TRBV7-2	NA	TRBJ2-3	NA	CASSLATGSTDTQYF	TGTGCCAGCAGCTTAGCGACAGGAAGCACAGATACGCAGTATTTT
TRBV29-1	TRBD2	TRBJ2-2	NA	CSVRGTSGGTGELFF	TGCAGCGTCCGCGGGACTAGCGGGGGCACCGGGGAGCTGTTTTTT
TRBV11-3	NA	TRBJ1-6	NA	CASSVTENSPLHF	TGTGCCAGCAGCGTAACAGAGAATTCACCCCTCCACTTT
TRBV30	TRBD2	TRBJ2-5	NA	CAWSVQGLAETQYF	TGTGCCTGGAGTGTACAAGGACTAGCCGAGACCCAGTACTTC
TRBV6-5	NA	TRBJ1-2	once	CAILTVLYGYTF	TGTGCCATTTTAACAGTCCTCTATGGCTACACCTTC
TRBV5-5	TRBD2	TRBJ2-1	NA	CASSLSGGTDNEQFF	TGTGCCAGCAGCTTAAGCGGGGGGACAGACAATGAGCAGTTCTTC
TRBV4-3	NA	TRBJ1-6	NA	CASSQARGGAAGSPLHF	TGCGCCAGCAGCCAAGCCCGAGGAGGGGCCGCGGGGTCACCCCTCCACTTT
TRBV3-1/TRBV3-2	NA	TRBJ2-3	NA	CASSQVWAGDTQYF	TGTGCCAGCAGCCAAGTTTGGGCGGGGGATACGCAGTATTTT
TRBV2	NA	TRBJ1-2	many	CASSLGTGIDYGYTF	TGTGCCAGCAGTCTGGGCACAGGCATTGACTATGGCTACACCTTC
TRBV5-5	NA	TRBJ2-1	NA	CASSPGHELDNEQFF	TGTGCCAGCAGCCCGGGACATGAACTAGACAATGAGCAGTTCTTC
TRBV20-1	NA	TRBJ1-1	NA	CSASMFGTEAFF	TGCAGTGCTAGTATGTTCGGCACTGAAGCTTTCTTT
TRBV19	NA	TRBJ1-4	few	CASSIWPGHREKLFF	TGTGCCAGTAGTATTTGGCCGGGACATAGGGAAAAACTGTTTTTT
TRBV11-3	TRBD1	TRBJ1-2	NA	CASSLDSGTGVGGYTF	TGTGCCAGCAGCTTGGACTCCGGGACAGGGGTGGGTGGCTACACCTTC
TRBV3-1/TRBV3-2	NA	TRBJ2-2	NA	CASSQGGQTLTGELFF	TGTGCCAGCAGCCAAGGAGGACAGACTCTTACCGGGGAGCTGTTTTTT
TRBV7-2	NA	TRBJ1-4	NA	CASSFRPRTNEKLFF	TGTGCCAGCAGCTTCAGGCCTCGGACTAATGAAAAACTGTTTTTT
TRBV30	TRBD1	TRBJ2-7	once	CAWSLGQGKIYEQYF	TGTGCCTGGAGTCTCGGACAGGGTAAAATCTACGAGCAGTACTTC
TRBV7-3	TRBD1	TRBJ1-5	NA	CASSFIRDRGDRIQPQHF	TGTGCCAGCAGCTTTATTCGGGACAGGGGAGATCGGATTCAGCCCCAGCATTTT
TRBV5-5	NA	TRBJ1-2	NA	CASSLNRNYGYTF	TGTGCCAGCAGCTTGAACAGGAACTATGGCTACACCTTC
TRBV2	TRBD1	TRBJ1-5	NA	CASSWPDRGHQPQHF	TGTGCCAGCAGTTGGCCGGACAGGGGGCATCAGCCCCAGCATTTT
TRBV7-6	NA	TRBJ1-5	few	CASSRSGGSNQPQHF	TGTGCCAGCAGCCGATCCGGGGGAAGCAATCAGCCCCAGCATTTT
TRBV24-1	NA	TRBJ2-7	once	CATSDTGQRGGQYF	TGTGCCACCAGTGACACTGGACAGCGAGGCGGGCAGTACTTC
TRBV6-5	NA	TRBJ2-5	NA	CASSPFVEQETQYF	TGTGCCAGCAGCCCCTTTGTGGAGCAAGAGACCCAGTACTTC
TRBV3-1/TRBV3-2	TRBD1	TRBJ1-2	NA	CASSQAGTGNYGYTF	TGTGCCAGCAGCCAAGCGGGGACAGGGAACTATGGCTACACCTTC
TRBV6-2/TRBV6-3	TRBD1	TRBJ2-7	NA	CASSQSTGTAVYEQYF	TGTGCCAGCAGTCAATCCACCGGGACAGCAGTTTACGAGCAGTACTTC
TRBV13	NA	TRBJ1-3	few	CASSPPTRGSTIYF	TGTGCCAGCAGCCCTCCGACGCGCGGGTCAACCATATATTTT
TRBV7-6	TRBD1	TRBJ1-2	NA	CASSLEVGTGYGYTF	TGTGCCAGCAGCTTAGAGGTCGGGACAGGATATGGCTACACCTTC